The table lists the clone carrying this T cell receptor beta chain with a few counts. Its matching antigen is unknown. Germline V gene lookup returns CDR1 MGHDK and CDR2 SYGVNS. Trimming removed 1 base from V and 8 bases from J; junction bases left unmatched: 15. This CDR3 contains 17 residues. Noted time point: neoterminal ileum biopsy at postoperative endoscopy, about 6 months after surgery. TCRdb's table, derived via immunoSEQ multiplex PCR, lists solely in-frame clones and lacks some. The table lists approximately 16,000 clones, approximately 80% of them singletons. This specimen belongs to a study of T cell repertoires in ileal Crohn's disease. Broader study findings: Postoperative endoscopy occurred within one year, median 6.9 months.

Source material: ileal tissue. The sequence was collected from an adult with Crohn's disease. This sequence joins TRBV25-1 and TRBJ1-2, with 8 bases fitting TRBD1. The CDR3 coding sequence is TGTGCCAGCAGTGAATGGCCAGGTCGGGGACAGGTCGACGGCTACACCTTC. Protein product: CASSEWPGRGQVDGYTF.